Listed below are T cell receptor beta chains from one sample, sequenced in a study of shared clonotypes between healthy human individuals. TCRdb's copy holds only in-frame clones and misses some; the assay was immunoSEQ multiplex PCR. The table shows some 2,000,000 clones, with 95% occurring only once. The sample comprised naive CD4+ T cells sorted from blood. These receptors were obtained from a man between 18 and 29 years old in good health. The CDR3 runs from the conserved cysteine through the conserved F or W. D genes are given only for firm matches. The listing skips clone size in some rows; elsewhere it reads once, few, many or a size class.

D,size,V,J,CDR3,DNA
TRBD1,NA,TRBV6-1,TRBJ1-5,CASSGDRVRAHGNQPQHF,TGTGCCAGCAGTGGTGACAGGGTTAGGGCCCACGGCAATCAGCCCCAGCATTTT
TRBD2,NA,TRBV7-9,TRBJ2-7,CASSLSLAGGEQYF,TGTGCCAGCAGCTTATCCCTAGCGGGAGGCGAGCAGTACTTC
NA,NA,TRBV9,TRBJ1-2,CASSAGGSENYGYTF,TGTGCCAGCAGCGCAGGCGGATCCGAGAACTATGGCTACACCTTC
TRBD1,NA,TRBV5-1,TRBJ1-4,CASSSDPGQGYEKLFF,TGCGCCAGCAGCTCAGATCCGGGACAGGGATATGAAAAACTGTTTTTT
TRBD1,NA,TRBV6-5,TRBJ1-3,CASRRTGVGNTIYF,TGTGCCAGCAGGCGCACAGGGGTCGGAAACACCATATATTTT
NA,NA,TRBV19,TRBJ1-1,CASQITGGTEAFF,TGTGCCAGCCAAATCACTGGGGGCACTGAAGCTTTCTTT
NA,NA,TRBV6-4,TRBJ2-1,CASSDSRGGYNEQFF,TGTGCCAGCAGTGACTCTAGGGGGGGCTACAATGAGCAGTTCTTC
NA,NA,TRBV28,TRBJ1-4,CASSSAVVPFNEKLFF,TGTGCCAGCAGTTCCGCCGTTGTACCTTTTAATGAAAAACTGTTTTTT
NA,NA,TRBV2,TRBJ1-1,CASIRDPPTEAFF,TGTGCCAGCATCCGGGACCCCCCCACTGAAGCTTTCTTT
TRBD1,NA,TRBV18,TRBJ1-5,CASSPGQENQPQHF,TGTGCCAGCTCACCGGGACAGGAAAATCAGCCCCAGCATTTT
NA,NA,TRBV7-3,TRBJ2-2,CASSLIHGTGELFF,TGTGCCAGCAGCTTAATTCACGGCACCGGGGAGCTGTTTTTT
NA,NA,TRBV15,TRBJ1-3,CATSRDPGGGNTIYF,TGTGCCACCAGCAGAGATCCCGGAGGGGGAAACACCATATATTTT
TRBD2,NA,TRBV7-8,TRBJ2-1,CASSLVAGASYNEQFF,TGTGCCAGCAGCTTAGTAGCGGGGGCCTCCTACAATGAGCAGTTCTTC
NA,NA,TRBV5-1,TRBJ2-3,CASSLEGGADTQYF,TGCGCCAGCAGCTTGGAAGGGGGTGCAGATACGCAGTATTTT
NA,NA,TRBV7-2,TRBJ2-2,CASSLGPTNTGELFF,TGTGCCAGCAGCTTAGGACCAACGAACACCGGGGAGCTGTTTTTT
NA,NA,TRBV4-1,TRBJ2-7,CASSQDNTGTYEQYF,TGCGCCAGCAGCCAAGATAATACAGGTACCTACGAGCAGTACTTC
NA,NA,TRBV28,TRBJ2-1,CASSLTSSQRGEQFF,TGTGCCAGCAGTTTAACTAGCTCACAGAGGGGGGAGCAGTTCTTC
NA,NA,TRBV28,TRBJ1-4,CASSLPGKLFF,TGTGCCAGCAGTTTGCCTGGAAAACTGTTTTTT
NA,NA,TRBV11-3,TRBJ1-5,CASSLSAGRRMAQHF,TGTGCCAGCAGCTTATCGGCAGGACGCAGGATGGCCCAGCATTTT
NA,NA,TRBV30,TRBJ1-2,CAWSVQQGGGYTF,TGTGCCTGGAGTGTACAACAGGGCGGGGGCTACACCTTC
NA,NA,TRBV27,TRBJ2-7,CASSSGDWTQSSYEQYF,TGTGCCAGCAGTTCAGGGGATTGGACTCAGAGCTCCTACGAGCAGTACTTC
NA,NA,TRBV6-6,TRBJ1-6,CASSPLTGSPLHF,TGTGCCAGCAGTCCGCTGACTGGTTCACCCCTCCACTTT
TRBD2,NA,TRBV5-4,TRBJ2-2,CASSGTSLNTGELFF,TGTGCCAGCAGCGGGACTAGCCTGAACACCGGGGAGCTGTTTTTT
NA,once,TRBV28,TRBJ1-2,CASTTASNYGYTF,TGTGCCAGCACGACAGCTTCAAACTATGGCTACACCTTC
TRBD2,NA,TRBV18,TRBJ2-7,CASSGTSGGSYEQYF,TGTGCCAGCTCGGGGACTAGCGGGGGGTCCTACGAGCAGTACTTC
NA,NA,TRBV7-2,TRBJ2-3,CASSLASTDTQYF,TGTGCCAGCAGCTTGGCAAGCACAGATACGCAGTATTTT
TRBD1,NA,TRBV7-2,TRBJ2-7,CASSPRTGGYEQYF,TGTGCCAGCAGCCCTAGGACAGGGGGCTACGAGCAGTACTTC
TRBD1,NA,TRBV10-1,TRBJ2-4,CASSETKGGLNIQYF,TGCGCCAGCAGTGAGACTAAAGGGGGCCTGAACATTCAGTACTTC
NA,NA,TRBV7-2,TRBJ1-2,CASSLDRGIYGYTF,TGTGCCAGCAGCCTGGACAGAGGAATTTATGGCTACACCTTC
TRBD2,NA,TRBV5-1,TRBJ2-7,CASSSRRGTLTSDEQYF,TGCGCCAGCAGCTCCCGGAGGGGGACCTTGACTAGCGACGAGCAGTACTTC
NA,NA,TRBV7-2,TRBJ1-2,CASSLSQGANYGYTF,TGTGCCAGCAGCTTATCGCAGGGCGCGAACTATGGCTACACCTTC
NA,NA,TRBV20-1,TRBJ1-2,CSAPVDYGYTF,TGCAGTGCTCCGGTGGACTATGGCTACACCTTC